A selection of T cell receptor beta chains follows, all from one sample in a study of regulatory T cells in long-lasting Graves disease. One entry per CDR3 protein results from TCRdb running MiXCR on the multiplex PCR reads. Of hundreds of thousands of distinct CDR3 sequences in the sample, approximately 12% are singletons; the top ten hold around 9.3%. The same sample was also studied in work on T cells in Graves' hyperthyroidism and ophthalmopathy.

Sample: peripheral blood mononuclear cells (PBMCs), taken at new diagnosis, from a patient treated with antithyroid drugs. The receptors shown here come from a woman between 25 and 40 years old with Graves disease. CDR3s include the opening cysteine and the closing phenylalanine or tryptophan. Fields, in order: V gene, J gene, CDR3 protein.

V: TRBV2; J: TRBJ1-5; CDR3: CASTVGGSQPQHF
V: TRBV2; J: TRBJ2-3; CDR3: CASKGQLATDTQYF
V: TRBV25-1; J: TRBJ1-2; CDR3: CASTPSGRTPPHYNYGYTF
V: TRBV20-1; J: TRBJ2-3; CDR3: CSARGGGRAPDTQYF
V: TRBV4-1; J: TRBJ1-4; CDR3: CASSQGRFRGSYEKLFF
V: TRBV12-3/TRBV12-4; J: TRBJ1-6; CDR3: CASRRTAGNSPLHF
V: TRBV20-1; J: TRBJ1-1; CDR3: CSARGAGADTEAFF
V: TRBV27; J: TRBJ2-1; CDR3: CASSSYGRIAGGGQFF
V: TRBV27; J: TRBJ2-7; CDR3: CASSLSPGTSGAYEQYF
V: TRBV12-3/TRBV12-4; J: TRBJ2-3; CDR3: CASSSMGKGTDTQYF
V: TRBV19; J: TRBJ2-5; CDR3: CASSARVGTQYF
V: TRBV15; J: TRBJ1-1; CDR3: CATSRDREGPTEAFF
V: TRBV12-3/TRBV12-4; J: TRBJ2-2; CDR3: CASRGWDSQPATGELFF
V: TRBV18; J: TRBJ2-1; CDR3: CASSADSGRGEQFF
V: TRBV5-1; J: TRBJ2-4; CDR3: CASSLLVAGEKDIQYF
V: TRBV18; J: TRBJ2-7; CDR3: CASSPTGTNEQYF
V: TRBV27; J: TRBJ2-3; CDR3: CASREKGTGFSGFADTQYF
V: TRBV11-2; J: TRBJ2-7; CDR3: CASSHTGTGRPSYEQYF
V: TRBV5-1; J: TRBJ1-1; CDR3: CASSSRGGTTEAFF
V: TRBV7-9; J: TRBJ2-3; CDR3: CASSAPSGRRTDTQYF
V: TRBV28; J: TRBJ2-1; CDR3: CASSSPGTSNYNEQFF
V: TRBV28; J: TRBJ2-7; CDR3: CASKDVTYEQYF
V: TRBV12-3/TRBV12-4; J: TRBJ2-3; CDR3: CASSVQGAGDTQYF
V: TRBV24-1; J: TRBJ2-5; CDR3: CATSDPTGNLGGETQYF
V: TRBV5-1; J: TRBJ1-1; CDR3: CASSLVGEGNTEAFF
V: TRBV19; J: TRBJ2-7; CDR3: CASSIETGYEQYF
V: TRBV11-2; J: TRBJ1-2; CDR3: CASSLVAGYGYTF
V: TRBV28; J: TRBJ1-5; CDR3: CASTPGQGAIKPQHF
V: TRBV19; J: TRBJ1-1; CDR3: CASSSLGRTEAFF
V: TRBV4-1; J: TRBJ2-2; CDR3: CASSHGPGQGHTGELFF
V: TRBV7-9; J: TRBJ2-7; CDR3: CASSLVDGQPSSYEQYF
V: TRBV2; J: TRBJ1-6; CDR3: CASGKEAVYNSPLHF
V: TRBV29-1; J: TRBJ2-1; CDR3: CSVVVTSGRANEQFF
V: TRBV9; J: TRBJ2-2; CDR3: CASSPDKGLAGVTGELFF
V: TRBV6-1; J: TRBJ2-7; CDR3: CASSQFQRIDYEQYF
V: TRBV20-1; J: TRBJ1-6; CDR3: CSARGLRILHF
V: TRBV20-1; J: TRBJ2-3; CDR3: CSARIGGWDRNTDTQYF